These 8 T cell receptor beta chains came from one sample sequenced in a study of T-cell reconstitution after alpha-beta-depleted transplantation in children. Using unique molecular identifiers, the investigators prepared the TCRbeta library. One entry per CDR3 protein, called by TCRdb with MiXCR from the PCR reads. The table shows about 580,000 distinct CDR3 sequences, with under 25% occurring only once. Here the sequenced sample was PBMCs, mostly from graft donor cells, taken 360 days after TCRalphabeta/CD19-depleted stem cell transplant. Every receptor here comes from a boy under two years old who had a stem cell transplant for acute myeloid leukemia, so the T cells may come from the graft donor.

In this sample, this clonotype turned up many times. This chain connects TRBV7-8 to TRBJ1-3; a weak D match, TRBD1 (5 bases). Germline assignment: CDR1 SGHVS and CDR2 FQNEAQ. The CDR3 contains 19 residues. V was cut by 1 base and J by 0 bases, with 19 bases left in between. This CDR3 reads CASSLGLSAGINSGNTIYF. The CDR3 bases are TGTGCCAGCAGCTTAGGCTTGTCGGCAGGGATAAACTCTGGAAACACCATATATTTT.

This clonotype was recorded many times. The J gene is TRBJ2-3, the V gene TRBV12-3 or TRBV12-4; 8 nucleotides match TRBD1. The ends lost 7 bases at V and 5 bases at J; junction bases unmatched: 11. The CDR3 sequence is 15 residues long. CDR3 residues: CASTLLGQVGDTQYF. In nucleotides, the CDR3 is TGTGCCAGCACCCTACTGGGACAGGTCGGAGATACGCAGTATTTT.

This clonotype was observed many times. CDR3 nucleotides: TGCGCCAGCAGCTTGTGGGGACAGGGTTTCTACGAGCAGTACGTC. Protein product: CASSLWGQGFYEQYV. V gene TRBV5-1 combines with J gene TRBJ2-7, with 9 bases aligning to TRBD1. Per germline, CDR1 SGHRS and CDR2 YFSETQ. The CDR3 is made up of 15 amino acids. The ends lost 1 base at V and 3 bases at J; junction bases unmatched: 5.

Ten or more counts support this clonotype. V usage is TRBV6-5 and J usage is TRBJ2-2; D gene uncertain. The V end was cut by 4 bases, the J end by 0 bases, with 6 bases between. The germline CDR1 and CDR2 sequences are MNHEY and SVGAGI. This CDR3 spans 14 amino acids. The CDR3 bases are TGTGCCAGCAGTTCCTTGGCGAACACCGGGGAGCTGTTTTTT. It yields the protein CASSSLANTGELFF.

This chain links TRBV20-1 with TRBJ1-2, with 7 bases fitting TRBD1. V was clipped by 2 bases and J by 3 bases; unmatched bases: 3. The CDR3 is 13 residues long. The germline gives CDR1 DFQATT, CDR2 SNEGSKA (reference sequence). The CDR3 nucleotides are TGCAGTGCTAGAACAGGGGAGGACTATGGCTACACCTTC. As protein: CSARTGEDYGYTF.

This clonotype was seen repeatedly, ten times or more. This chain connects TRBV9 to TRBJ1-1; D call uncertain. V lost 6 bases, J lost 6 bases, and 21 bases lay in between. The CDR3 is 15 amino acids. From germline, CDR1 is SGDLS and CDR2 YYNGEE. CDR3 amino acids: CASTASVAANSEAFF. In nucleotides, the CDR3 is TGTGCCAGCACCGCATCCGTGGCAGCAAACTCTGAAGCTTTCTTT.

The table lists this clonotype with many counts. This chain links TRBV18 with TRBJ2-5; D is undetermined. With 6 bases removed from V and 7 bases from J, the gap between germline ends came to 21 bases. The CDR3 length is 15 residues. Per germline, CDR1 KGHSH and CDR2 LQKENI. The chain's CDR3 is CASSHVDPLGRTQYF. The CDR3 DNA follows: TGTGCCAGCTCCCACGTCGACCCGCTGGGCCGGACCCAGTACTTC.

There are many counts of this clonotype. CDR3: CASSPGQGVRPQHF. The DNA for the CDR3 is TGTGCCAGCAGCCCCGGGCAGGGGGTACGGCCCCAGCATTTT. The chain links TRBV12-3 or TRBV12-4 to TRBJ1-5; 7 bases map to TRBD1. J lost 9 bases, V lost 6 bases, and 11 bases had no gene match. The CDR3 length is 14 residues.